These 21 T cell receptor beta chains were all obtained from the same sample, sequenced in a study of human T cells and chemical hapten exposure. The time point was: patch test 2, 6 weeks after DPC sensitization. Treatment in this sample: therapeutic diphenylcyclopropenone sensitization with weekly scalp DPC. TCRdb re-analysed the RACE reads in MiXCR, keeping a single row per CDR3 protein. The sample includes about 400,000 distinct CDR3 sequences, about 6.9% of them seen just once. Specimen: whole blood, collected in connection with sensitization to the hapten diphenylcyclopropenone (DPC). The receptor source for this set is a woman aged 18-29 years with alopecia areata. Some clones in this sample may be carry-over from other donors' samples.

This clonotype was picked up many times. The J gene is TRBJ1-3, the V gene TRBV6-6, with D tentatively TRBD1 (6 bases). This CDR3 contains 16 residues. Germline CDR1 reads MNHNY; CDR2 reads SVGAGI (reference sequence). Trimming took 7 bases from V and 0 from J, leaving 16 bases between them. The CDR3 spells CASMHSGDPSGNTIYF. The DNA for the CDR3 is TGTGCCAGCATGCACTCAGGGGACCCCTCTGGAAACACCATATATTTT.

This clonotype has only a few counts. J is TRBJ1-4 and V is TRBV6-2 or TRBV6-3, with D uncertain. Germline V lookup: CDR1 MNHEY, CDR2 SVGEGT. Trimming shortened V by 5 bases and J by 5 bases, and 12 bases separated the two germline ends. The CDR3 runs 14 residues. CDR3 amino acids: CASSVDGRNEKLFF. As DNA, the CDR3 is TGTGCCAGCAGTGTTGACGGTAGGAATGAAAAACTGTTTTTT.

Many counts were recorded for this clonotype. The V call is TRBV29-1, the J call TRBJ1-1; tentative D call: TRBD1 (5 bases). This CDR3 is 13 amino acids long. CDR1 is SQVTM and CDR2 is ANQGSEA in the germline V gene. V was cut by 2 bases and J by 5 bases, with 12 bases left in between. The CDR3, as DNA: TGCAGCGTTGAACGAGGGGCGAGGACTGAAGCTTTCTTT. Translation: CSVERGARTEAFF.

This chain links TRBV6-2 or TRBV6-3 with TRBJ1-1, with a tentative D call TRBD1 (5 bases). CDR1 is MNHEY, CDR2 SVGEGT, per germline. V shed 3 bases and J shed 0 bases, with 8 bases lying between them. The length of the CDR3 is 14 residues. The CDR3 region is CASSYDRLNTEAFF. CDR3 nucleotides: TGTGCCAGCAGTTATGACAGATTGAACACTGAAGCTTTCTTT.

This clonotype was detected a few times. The V gene is TRBV29-1, the J gene TRBJ2-7, with a possible D match to TRBD2 (5 bases). The V end was cut by 4 bases, the J end by 7 bases, with 20 bases between. The V gene's germline CDR1 is SQVTM and CDR2 ANQGSEA. The CDR3 spans 14 residues. Written as DNA, the CDR3 is TGCAGCGTTGTCGAGGGAACCCGAACGGGGGAGCAGTACTTC. Its protein is CSVVEGTRTGEQYF.

The sample holds a few counts of this clonotype. This chain links TRBV29-1 with TRBJ2-7, with 7 nucleotides matching TRBD1. Trimming cost V 6 bases and J 9 bases; bases outside gene matches: 5. The germline V gene encodes CDR1 SQVTM and CDR2 ANQGSEA. The CDR3 is 10 amino acids. CDR3 DNA: TGCAGCGTGCGGACAGGCGGGCAGTACTTC. Its translation: CSVRTGGQYF.

This clonotype came up a few times. V usage is TRBV6-6 and J usage is TRBJ2-2; D is unresolved. The germline V gene has CDR1 MNHNY and CDR2 SVGAGI (reference sequence). The CDR3 has 14 amino acids. V lost 0 bases and J 5 bases, leaving 7 bases between the germline ends. The CDR3 here is CASSYSESTGELFF. CDR3 in DNA: TGTGCCAGCAGTTACTCAGAATCAACCGGGGAGCTGTTTTTT.

Ten or more counts support this clonotype. The chain links TRBV7-8 to TRBJ1-5; D gene ambiguous. V was cut by 5 bases and J by 3 bases, with 17 bases left in between. This CDR3 contains 16 residues. The germline gives CDR1 SGHVS, CDR2 FQNEAQ. CDR3 sequence: CASSPSTGFVNQPQHF. The CDR3 DNA reads as TGTGCCAGCAGCCCTTCGACGGGTTTTGTCAATCAGCCCCAGCATTTT.

This clonotype was counted between two and nine times. The J gene is TRBJ1-1, the V gene TRBV6-5, with TRBD1 as a possible D gene (6 bases). Germline lookup yields CDR1 MNHEY and CDR2 SVGAGI. Trimming pared 3 bases from V and 1 base from J, leaving 9 bases between. This CDR3 region has 14 residues. The CDR3 sequence is CASSYRTENTEAFF. CDR3 sequence (DNA): TGTGCCAGCAGTTATAGGACAGAGAACACTGAAGCTTTCTTT.

The V gene is TRBV12-3 or TRBV12-4, the J gene TRBJ2-5; D call uncertain. The CDR3 is 12 residues long. The ends were cut back, 4 bases at V and 10 bases at J, with 13 bases in the middle. The CDR3 protein is CASSSEGIIQYF. The DNA for the CDR3 is TGTGCCAGCAGTTCCGAAGGTATTATCCAGTACTTC.

This clonotype showed up many times. This rearrangement joins TRBV7-3 to TRBJ1-6, with D possibly TRBD1 on 5 matching bases. The CDR3 covers 14 residues. Germline-derived CDR1 and CDR2 are SGHTA and FQGTGA. Trimming removed 5 bases from V and 9 bases from J, with 14 bases in between. CDR3: CASSPRQGTSPLHF. In nucleotides, the CDR3 is TGTGCCAGCAGCCCCCGGCAGGGTACTTCACCCCTCCACTTT.

The chain joins TRBV7-9 to TRBJ2-2, with 8 nucleotides matching TRBD1. CDR3 length: 14 residues. The germline gives CDR1 SEHNR, CDR2 FQNEAQ (reference sequence). V trimming: 5 bases; J trimming: 6 bases; junction bases outside the gene matches: 5. CDR3 region: CASSNPGGPGELFF. The CDR3 bases are TGTGCCAGCAGCAACCCAGGGGGCCCCGGGGAGCTGTTTTTT. Variable domain in full (rest from reference TRBV7-9 and TRBJ2-2): DTGVSQNPRHKITKRGQNVTFRCDPISEHNRLYWYRQTLGQGPEFLTYFQNEAQLEKSRLLSDRFSAERPKGSFSTLEIQRTEQGDSAMYLCASSNPGGPGELFFGEGSRLTVL.

The genes are TRBV6-1 and TRBJ2-7, with 7 nucleotides matching TRBD2. The CDR3 loop spans 15 amino acids. Germline loops: CDR1 MNHNS, CDR2 SASEGT. V gave up 8 bases and J gave up 1 base; unmatched junction bases: 11. The CDR3 is CASFALASGSYEQYF. The CDR3 DNA reads TGTGCCAGCTTCGCTTTGGCTAGCGGTTCCTACGAGCAGTACTTC.

CDR3 sequence (DNA): TGTGCCAGCAGCCGTCCCTTTGGAGTACTCAGCTACACTGAAGCTTTCTTT. Encoded protein: CASSRPFGVLSYTEAFF. This chain connects TRBV12-3 or TRBV12-4 to TRBJ1-1, with D hard to call. The CDR3 spans 17 residues. V lost 6 bases, J lost 3 bases, and 23 bases lay in between.

This sequence joins TRBV10-3 and TRBJ2-3; TRBD2 agrees at 10 bases. Per the germline V gene, CDR1 is ENHRY and CDR2 is SYGVKD. The CDR3 sequence is 16 residues long. The trim removed 6 bases at V and 3 bases at J, leaving 9 bases unmatched. The CDR3 bases are TGTGCCATCAGGGGAGGGACTAGCGTTGGGACAGATACGCAGTATTTT. Protein: CAIRGGTSVGTDTQYF.

This clonotype was observed many times. The chain combines TRBV6-2 or TRBV6-3 with TRBJ1-1; 10 nucleotides agree with TRBD1. CDR3 length: 14 amino acids. Germline lookup yields CDR1 MNHEY and CDR2 SVGEGT. V dropped 7 bases and J dropped 2; count of bases not matched to a gene: 4. The CDR3 bases are TGTGCCAGCAAATGGACAGGGGGAAACACTGAAGCTTTCTTT. Translated, it gives CASKWTGGNTEAFF.

V gene TRBV6-5 combines with J gene TRBJ2-5; tentative D call: TRBD1 (6 bases). The CDR3 is made up of 14 amino acids. The V end lost 2 bases, the J end lost 3 bases, and 10 bases lay between the germline ends. CDR1 is MNHEY and CDR2 is SVGAGI in the germline V gene. DNA for the CDR3: TGTGCCAGCAGTTACATAGGACAGAAAGAGACCCAGTACTTC. This codes for CASSYIGQKETQYF.

In this sample, this clonotype turned up a few times. This chain uses TRBV20-1 with TRBJ1-2; D possibly corresponds to TRBD1 (6 bases). The CDR3 spans 13 residues. CDR1 is DFQATT, CDR2 SNEGSKA, per germline (reference sequence). Trimming left V 3 bases short and J 4 bases short, with 12 bases between. This CDR3 reads CSASIGGSYGYTF. CDR3 DNA: TGCAGTGCTAGTATAGGGGGGAGCTATGGCTACACCTTC.

This clonotype appeared a few times. The J gene is TRBJ2-5, the V gene TRBV5-1, with 11 bases aligning to TRBD2. CDR1 and CDR2 from the germline V gene are SGHRS and YFSETQ. This CDR3 contains 17 residues. J was trimmed by 2 bases and V by 3 bases; bases with no gene match: 9. The CDR3: CASSWGTSGRQQETQYF. The CDR3 DNA reads as TGCGCCAGCAGCTGGGGGACTAGCGGAAGGCAACAAGAGACCCAGTACTTC.

This clonotype has a count of ten or more. The rearrangement joins TRBV4-2 to TRBJ1-2; maybe TRBD1 (5 bases). CDR3 length equals 17 residues. Trimming pared 4 bases from V and 2 bases from J, leaving 20 bases between. Germline V gene sequence: CDR1 LGHNA, CDR2 YNFKEQ. The CDR3 bases are TGTGCCAGCAGCCGCAACCCTTCCGGGACGGAAAACTATGGCTACACCTTC. Its translation is CASSRNPSGTENYGYTF.

This clonotype has a count of ten or more. This chain uses TRBV6-4 with TRBJ1-5; a possible D gene is TRBD1 (5 bases). Trimming shortened V by 2 bases and J by 10 bases, and 12 bases separated the two germline ends. Germline CDR1 is MRHNA and CDR2 is SNTAGT. CDR3 length: 13 residues. CDR3 sequence (DNA): TGTGCCAGCAGTGACGGGTCGGGGCGTCCCCAGCATTTT. This sequence encodes CASSDGSGRPQHF.